The present TCR beta chain was sequenced within a study of blood T cells in healthy people across ages. On the study more broadly: About one barcoded beta molecule was captured per two T cells (by template switching).

The CDR3 loop spans 14 amino acids. CDR1 SGHTA and CDR2 FQGNSA come from the germline V gene. Losses at the gene ends were 5 bases for V and 8 bases for J; bases not matched to a gene: 8. Together with a sample-barcoded 5' primer, a J-beta primer mix was included in a second PCR lasting about 7 to 11 cycles. All cDNA molecules were each tagged by a template-switch adaptor with 12 random nucleotides. TCRdb ran MiXCR on the 5' RACE reads and lists one entry per CDR3 protein. Here the sample spans about 1.8 million distinct CDR3 sequences, about 50% being singletons. Donors were systemically healthy Caucasian individuals from Russia aged roughly 6 to 100 years. At least 6 micrograms of total RNA were extracted per sample.

The chain is built from TRBV7-2 and TRBJ1-4; 7 nucleotides line up with TRBD1. The sample consisted of blood. The TCR comes from a woman between 40 and 50 years old in good health. In DNA form, the CDR3 reads TGTGCCAGCAGCCCAGACAGGGCCTGGGAAAAACTGTTTTTT. Its protein product is CASSPDRAWEKLFF.